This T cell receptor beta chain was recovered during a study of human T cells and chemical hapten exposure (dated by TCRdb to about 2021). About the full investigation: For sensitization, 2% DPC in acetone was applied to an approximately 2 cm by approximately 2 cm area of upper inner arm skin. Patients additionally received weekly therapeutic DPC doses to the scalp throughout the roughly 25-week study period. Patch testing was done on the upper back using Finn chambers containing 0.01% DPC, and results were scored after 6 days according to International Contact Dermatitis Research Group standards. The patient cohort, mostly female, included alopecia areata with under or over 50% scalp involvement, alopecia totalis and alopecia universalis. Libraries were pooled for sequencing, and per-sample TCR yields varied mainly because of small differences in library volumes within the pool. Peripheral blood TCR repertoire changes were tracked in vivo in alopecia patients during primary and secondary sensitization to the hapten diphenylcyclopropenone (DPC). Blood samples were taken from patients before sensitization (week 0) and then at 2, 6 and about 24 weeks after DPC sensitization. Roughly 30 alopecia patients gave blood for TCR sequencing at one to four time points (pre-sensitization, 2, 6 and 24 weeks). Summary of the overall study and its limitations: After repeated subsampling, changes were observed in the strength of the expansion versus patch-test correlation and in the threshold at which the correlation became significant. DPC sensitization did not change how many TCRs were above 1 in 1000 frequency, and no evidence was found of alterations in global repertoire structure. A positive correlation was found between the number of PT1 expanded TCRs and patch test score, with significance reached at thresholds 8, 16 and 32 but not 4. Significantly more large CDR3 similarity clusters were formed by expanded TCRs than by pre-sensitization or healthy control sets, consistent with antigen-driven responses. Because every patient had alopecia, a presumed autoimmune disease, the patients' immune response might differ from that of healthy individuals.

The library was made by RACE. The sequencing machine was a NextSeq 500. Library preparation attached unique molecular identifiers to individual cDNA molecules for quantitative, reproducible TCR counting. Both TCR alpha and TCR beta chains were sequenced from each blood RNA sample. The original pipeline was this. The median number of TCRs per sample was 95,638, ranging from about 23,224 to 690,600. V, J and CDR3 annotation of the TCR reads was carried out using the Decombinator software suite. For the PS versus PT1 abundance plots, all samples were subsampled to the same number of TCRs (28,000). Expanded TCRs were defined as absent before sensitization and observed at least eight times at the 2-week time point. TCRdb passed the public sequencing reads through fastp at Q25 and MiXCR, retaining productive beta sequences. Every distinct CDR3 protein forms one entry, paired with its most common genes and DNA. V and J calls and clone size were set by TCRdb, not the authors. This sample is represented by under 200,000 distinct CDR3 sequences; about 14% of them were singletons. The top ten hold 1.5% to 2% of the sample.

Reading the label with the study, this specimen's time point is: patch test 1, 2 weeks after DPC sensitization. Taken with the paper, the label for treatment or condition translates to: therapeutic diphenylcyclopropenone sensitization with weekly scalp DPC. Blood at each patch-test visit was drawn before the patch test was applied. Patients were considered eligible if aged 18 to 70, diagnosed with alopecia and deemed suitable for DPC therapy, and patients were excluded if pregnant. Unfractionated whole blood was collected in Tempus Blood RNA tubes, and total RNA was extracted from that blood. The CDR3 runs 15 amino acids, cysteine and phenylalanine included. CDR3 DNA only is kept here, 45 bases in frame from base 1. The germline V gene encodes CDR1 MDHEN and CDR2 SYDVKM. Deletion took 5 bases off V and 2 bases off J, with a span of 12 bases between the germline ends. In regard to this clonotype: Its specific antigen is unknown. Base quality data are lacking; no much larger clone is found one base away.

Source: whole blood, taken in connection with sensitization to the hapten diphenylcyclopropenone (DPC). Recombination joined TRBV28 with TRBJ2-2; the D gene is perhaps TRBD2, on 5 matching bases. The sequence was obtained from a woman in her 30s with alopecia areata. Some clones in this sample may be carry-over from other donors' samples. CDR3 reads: CASSAPGSNTGELFF. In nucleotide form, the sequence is TGTGCCAGCAGTGCCCCGGGGAGCAACACCGGGGAGCTGTTTTTT.